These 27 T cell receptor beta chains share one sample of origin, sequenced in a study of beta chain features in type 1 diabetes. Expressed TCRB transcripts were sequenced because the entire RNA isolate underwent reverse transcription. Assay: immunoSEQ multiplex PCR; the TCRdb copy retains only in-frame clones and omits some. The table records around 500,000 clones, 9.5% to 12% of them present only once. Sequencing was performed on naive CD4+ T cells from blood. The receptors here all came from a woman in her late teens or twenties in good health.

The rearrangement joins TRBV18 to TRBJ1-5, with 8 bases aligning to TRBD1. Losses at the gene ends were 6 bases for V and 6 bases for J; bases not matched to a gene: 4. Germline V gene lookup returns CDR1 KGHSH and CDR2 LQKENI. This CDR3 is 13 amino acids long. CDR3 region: CASSPTGAQPQHF. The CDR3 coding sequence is TGTGCCAGCTCCCCGACAGGGGCTCAGCCCCAGCATTTT.

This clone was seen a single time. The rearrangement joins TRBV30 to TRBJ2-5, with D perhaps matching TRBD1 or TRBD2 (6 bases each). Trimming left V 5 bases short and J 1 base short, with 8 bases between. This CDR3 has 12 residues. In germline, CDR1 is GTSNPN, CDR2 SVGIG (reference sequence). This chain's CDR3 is CAWGGGQETQYF. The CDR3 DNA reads TGTGCCTGGGGAGGGGGCCAAGAGACCCAGTACTTC.

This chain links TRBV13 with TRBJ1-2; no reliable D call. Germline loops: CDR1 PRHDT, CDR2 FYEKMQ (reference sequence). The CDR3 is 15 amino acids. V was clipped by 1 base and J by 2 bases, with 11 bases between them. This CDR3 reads CASSLVSSGNYGYTF. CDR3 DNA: TGTGCCAGCAGCTTAGTTAGCAGCGGAAACTATGGCTACACCTTC. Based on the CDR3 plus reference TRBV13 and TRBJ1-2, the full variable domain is AAGVIQSPRHLIKEKRETATLKCYPIPRHDTVYWYQQGPGQDPQFLISFYEKMQSDKGSIPDRFSAQQFSDYHSELNMSSLELGDSALYFCASSLVSSGNYGYTFGSGTRLTVV.

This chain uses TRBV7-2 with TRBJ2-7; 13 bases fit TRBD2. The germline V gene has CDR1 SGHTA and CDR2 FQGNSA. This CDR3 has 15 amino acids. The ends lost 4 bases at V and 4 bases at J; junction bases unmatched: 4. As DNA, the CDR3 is TGTGCCAGCAGCTCGAGACTAGCGGGGGGTTACGAGCAGTACGTC. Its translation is CASSSRLAGGYEQYV.

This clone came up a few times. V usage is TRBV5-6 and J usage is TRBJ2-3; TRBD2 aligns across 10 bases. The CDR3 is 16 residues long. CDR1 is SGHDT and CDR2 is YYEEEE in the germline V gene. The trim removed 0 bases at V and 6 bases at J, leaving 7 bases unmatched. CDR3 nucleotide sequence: TGTGCCAGCAGCTTGGTAGTAGCGGGAGGACCTGATACGCAGTATTTT. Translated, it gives CASSLVVAGGPDTQYF.

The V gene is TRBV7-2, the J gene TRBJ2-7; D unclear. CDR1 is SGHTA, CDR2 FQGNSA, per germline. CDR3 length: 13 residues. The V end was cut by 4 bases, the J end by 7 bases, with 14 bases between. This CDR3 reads CASSSNTLREQYF. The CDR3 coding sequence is TGTGCCAGCAGCTCCAACACCCTTCGGGAGCAGTACTTC.

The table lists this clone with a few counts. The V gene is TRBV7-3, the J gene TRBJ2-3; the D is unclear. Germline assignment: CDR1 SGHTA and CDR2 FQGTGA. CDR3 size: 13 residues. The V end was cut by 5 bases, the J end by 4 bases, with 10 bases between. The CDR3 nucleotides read TGTGCCAGCAGCCCTCCCAAGGCAGATACGCAGTATTTT. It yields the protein CASSPPKADTQYF.

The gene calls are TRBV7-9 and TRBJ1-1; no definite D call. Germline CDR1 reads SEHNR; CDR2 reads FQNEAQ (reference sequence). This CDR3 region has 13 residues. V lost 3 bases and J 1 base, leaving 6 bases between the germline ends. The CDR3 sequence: CASSFVQNTEAFF. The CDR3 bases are TGTGCCAGCAGCTTCGTGCAGAACACTGAAGCTTTCTTT.

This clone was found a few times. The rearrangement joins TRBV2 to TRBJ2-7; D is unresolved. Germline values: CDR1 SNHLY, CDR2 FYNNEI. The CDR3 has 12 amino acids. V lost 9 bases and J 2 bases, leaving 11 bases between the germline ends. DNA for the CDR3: TGTGCCAGTGGCCTGGTCCCCTACGAGCAGTACTTC. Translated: CASGLVPYEQYF.

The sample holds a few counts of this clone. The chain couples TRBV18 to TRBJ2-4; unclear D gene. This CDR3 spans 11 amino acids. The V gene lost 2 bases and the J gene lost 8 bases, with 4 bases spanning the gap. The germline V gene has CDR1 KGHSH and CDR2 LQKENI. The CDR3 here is CASSPGDIQYF. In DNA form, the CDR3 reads TGTGCCAGCTCACCAGGGGACATTCAGTACTTC.

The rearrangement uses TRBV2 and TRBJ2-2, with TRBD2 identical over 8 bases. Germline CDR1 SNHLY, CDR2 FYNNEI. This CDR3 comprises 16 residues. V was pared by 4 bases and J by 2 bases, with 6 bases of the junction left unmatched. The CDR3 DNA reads TGTGCCAGCAGTGGGATTAGCGGGATTAACACCGGGGAGCTGTTTTTT. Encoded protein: CASSGISGINTGELFF.

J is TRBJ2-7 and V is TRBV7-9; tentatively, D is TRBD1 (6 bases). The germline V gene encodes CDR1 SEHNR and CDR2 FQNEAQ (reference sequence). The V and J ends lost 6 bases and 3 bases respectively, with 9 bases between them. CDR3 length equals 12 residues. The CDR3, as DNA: TGTGCCAGCAGGGACAGCAACTACGAGCAGTACTTC. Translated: CASRDSNYEQYF.

DNA of the CDR3: TGTGCCAGCAGCTTGATGGTATCTGGGGCCAACGTCCTGACTTTC. Translating it yields CASSLMVSGANVLTF. The V gene is TRBV7-2, the J gene TRBJ2-6; D unresolved. CDR3 length: 15 residues. The V end was cut by 3 bases, the J end by 1 base, with 7 bases between. Germline loops: CDR1 SGHTA, CDR2 FQGNSA.

The CDR3 spells CASSQDTFGRERTDTQYF. CDR3 bases: TGCGCCAGCAGCCAAGATACCTTCGGGCGGGAACGGACAGATACGCAGTATTTT. The J gene is TRBJ2-3, the V gene TRBV4-3, with D maybe TRBD2 (6 bases). The CDR3 runs to 18 residues. Germline V lookup: CDR1 LGHNA, CDR2 YSLEER. The V and J ends lost 0 bases and 3 bases respectively, with 19 bases between them.

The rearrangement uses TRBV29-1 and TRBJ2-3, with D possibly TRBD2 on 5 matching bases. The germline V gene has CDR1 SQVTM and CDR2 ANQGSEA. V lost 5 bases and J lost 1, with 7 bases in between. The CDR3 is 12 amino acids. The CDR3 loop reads CSVNGGTDTQYF. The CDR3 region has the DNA TGCAGCGTTAACGGGGGCACAGATACGCAGTATTTT.

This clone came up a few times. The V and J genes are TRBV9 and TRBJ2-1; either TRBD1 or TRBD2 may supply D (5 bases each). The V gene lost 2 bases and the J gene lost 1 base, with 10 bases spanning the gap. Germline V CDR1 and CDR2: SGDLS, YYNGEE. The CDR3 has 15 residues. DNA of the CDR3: TGTGCCAGCAGCGTCCGGGGCGGTTCCTACAATGAGCAGTTCTTC. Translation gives CASSVRGGSYNEQFF.

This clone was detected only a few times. The CDR3: CASSAGQNEKLFF. CDR3 nucleotide sequence: TGTGCCAGCAGCGCCGGACAGAATGAAAAACTGTTTTTT. This sequence joins TRBV9 and TRBJ1-4, with TRBD1 as a possible D gene (6 bases). V dropped 3 bases and J dropped 5 bases, with 8 bases sitting between them. The CDR3 totals 13 residues. CDR1 SGDLS and CDR2 YYNGEE come from the germline V gene. The whole variable domain, remainder taken from reference TRBV9 and TRBJ1-4, is DSGVTQTPKHLITATGQRVTLRCSPRSGDLSVYWYQQSLDQGLQFLIQYYNGEERAKGNILERFSAQQFPDLHSELNLSSLELGDSALYFCASSAGQNEKLFFGSGTQLSVL.

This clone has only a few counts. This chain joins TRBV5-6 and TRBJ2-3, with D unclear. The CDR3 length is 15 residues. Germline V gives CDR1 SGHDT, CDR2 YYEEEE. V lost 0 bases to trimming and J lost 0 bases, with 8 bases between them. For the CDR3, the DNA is TGTGCCAGCAGCTTGGGGCCGGAAAGCACAGATACGCAGTATTTT. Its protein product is CASSLGPESTDTQYF.

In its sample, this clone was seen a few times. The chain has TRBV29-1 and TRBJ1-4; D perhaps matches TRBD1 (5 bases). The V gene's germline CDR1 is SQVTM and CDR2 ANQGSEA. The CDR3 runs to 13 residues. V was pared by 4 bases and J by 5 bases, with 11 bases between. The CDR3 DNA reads TGCAGCGTTGCCCCAGGGCAAAATGAAAAACTGTTTTTT. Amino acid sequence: CSVAPGQNEKLFF.

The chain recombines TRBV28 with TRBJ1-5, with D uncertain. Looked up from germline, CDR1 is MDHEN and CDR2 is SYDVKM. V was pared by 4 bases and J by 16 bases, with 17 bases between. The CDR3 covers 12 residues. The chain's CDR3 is CASSSPHGVRHF. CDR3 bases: TGTGCCAGCAGTTCCCCACACGGGGTACGACATTTT.

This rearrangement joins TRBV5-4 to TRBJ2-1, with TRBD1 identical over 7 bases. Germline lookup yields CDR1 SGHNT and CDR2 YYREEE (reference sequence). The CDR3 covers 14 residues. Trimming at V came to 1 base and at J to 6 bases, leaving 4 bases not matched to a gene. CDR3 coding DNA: TGTGCCAGCAGCTTGTGGTACAGGGGCAATGAGCAGTTCTTC. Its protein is CASSLWYRGNEQFF. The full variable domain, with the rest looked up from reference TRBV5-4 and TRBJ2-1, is ETGVTQSPTHLIKTRGQQVTLRCSSQSGHNTVSWYQQALGQGPQFIFQYYREEENGRGNFPPRFSGLQFPNYSSELNVNALELDDSALYLCASSLWYRGNEQFFGPGTRLTVL.

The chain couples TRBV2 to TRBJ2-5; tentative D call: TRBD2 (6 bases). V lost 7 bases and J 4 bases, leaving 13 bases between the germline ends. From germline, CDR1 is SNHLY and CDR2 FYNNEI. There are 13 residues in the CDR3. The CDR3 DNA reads TGTGCCAGCATGGAAAGGGAGGCAGAGACCCAGTACTTC. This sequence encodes CASMEREAETQYF. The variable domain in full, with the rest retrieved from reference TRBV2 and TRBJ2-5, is EPEVTQTPSHQVTQMGQEVILRCVPISNHLYFYWYRQILGQKVEFLVSFYNNEISEKSEIFDDQFSVERPDGSNFTLKIRSTKLEDSAMYFCASMEREAETQYFGPGTRLLVL.

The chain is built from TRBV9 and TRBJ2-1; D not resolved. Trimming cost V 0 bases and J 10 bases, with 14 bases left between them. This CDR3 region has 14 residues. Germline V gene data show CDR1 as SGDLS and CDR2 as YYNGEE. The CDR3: CASSVVGRVGEQFF. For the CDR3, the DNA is TGTGCCAGCAGCGTAGTAGGTCGGGTCGGGGAGCAGTTCTTC.

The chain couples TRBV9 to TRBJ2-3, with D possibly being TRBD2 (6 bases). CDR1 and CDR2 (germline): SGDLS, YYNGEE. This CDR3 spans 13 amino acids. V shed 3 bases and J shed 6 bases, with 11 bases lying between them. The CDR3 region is CASSAILADTQYF. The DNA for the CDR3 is TGTGCCAGCAGCGCGATCCTAGCGGATACGCAGTATTTT.

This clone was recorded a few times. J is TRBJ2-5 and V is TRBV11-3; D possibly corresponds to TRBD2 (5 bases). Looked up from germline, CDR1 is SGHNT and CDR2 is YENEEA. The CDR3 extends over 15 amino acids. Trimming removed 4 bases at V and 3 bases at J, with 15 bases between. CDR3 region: CASSSLLGSEETQYF. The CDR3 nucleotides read TGTGCCAGCAGCTCATTACTAGGGTCGGAAGAGACCCAGTACTTC.

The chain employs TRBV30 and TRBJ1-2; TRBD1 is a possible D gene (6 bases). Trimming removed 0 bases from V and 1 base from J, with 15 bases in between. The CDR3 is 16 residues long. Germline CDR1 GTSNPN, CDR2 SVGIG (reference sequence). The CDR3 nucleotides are TGTGCCTGGAGTGTTCGCTCCGGGACATATAACTATGGCTACACCTTC. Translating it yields CAWSVRSGTYNYGYTF.

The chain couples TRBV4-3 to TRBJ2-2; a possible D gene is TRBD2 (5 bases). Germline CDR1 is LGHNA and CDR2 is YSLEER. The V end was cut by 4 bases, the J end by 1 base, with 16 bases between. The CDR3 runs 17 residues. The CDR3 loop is CASSLTMAGGNTGELFF. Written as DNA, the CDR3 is TGCGCCAGCAGCCTCACAATGGCCGGAGGGAACACCGGGGAGCTGTTTTTT.